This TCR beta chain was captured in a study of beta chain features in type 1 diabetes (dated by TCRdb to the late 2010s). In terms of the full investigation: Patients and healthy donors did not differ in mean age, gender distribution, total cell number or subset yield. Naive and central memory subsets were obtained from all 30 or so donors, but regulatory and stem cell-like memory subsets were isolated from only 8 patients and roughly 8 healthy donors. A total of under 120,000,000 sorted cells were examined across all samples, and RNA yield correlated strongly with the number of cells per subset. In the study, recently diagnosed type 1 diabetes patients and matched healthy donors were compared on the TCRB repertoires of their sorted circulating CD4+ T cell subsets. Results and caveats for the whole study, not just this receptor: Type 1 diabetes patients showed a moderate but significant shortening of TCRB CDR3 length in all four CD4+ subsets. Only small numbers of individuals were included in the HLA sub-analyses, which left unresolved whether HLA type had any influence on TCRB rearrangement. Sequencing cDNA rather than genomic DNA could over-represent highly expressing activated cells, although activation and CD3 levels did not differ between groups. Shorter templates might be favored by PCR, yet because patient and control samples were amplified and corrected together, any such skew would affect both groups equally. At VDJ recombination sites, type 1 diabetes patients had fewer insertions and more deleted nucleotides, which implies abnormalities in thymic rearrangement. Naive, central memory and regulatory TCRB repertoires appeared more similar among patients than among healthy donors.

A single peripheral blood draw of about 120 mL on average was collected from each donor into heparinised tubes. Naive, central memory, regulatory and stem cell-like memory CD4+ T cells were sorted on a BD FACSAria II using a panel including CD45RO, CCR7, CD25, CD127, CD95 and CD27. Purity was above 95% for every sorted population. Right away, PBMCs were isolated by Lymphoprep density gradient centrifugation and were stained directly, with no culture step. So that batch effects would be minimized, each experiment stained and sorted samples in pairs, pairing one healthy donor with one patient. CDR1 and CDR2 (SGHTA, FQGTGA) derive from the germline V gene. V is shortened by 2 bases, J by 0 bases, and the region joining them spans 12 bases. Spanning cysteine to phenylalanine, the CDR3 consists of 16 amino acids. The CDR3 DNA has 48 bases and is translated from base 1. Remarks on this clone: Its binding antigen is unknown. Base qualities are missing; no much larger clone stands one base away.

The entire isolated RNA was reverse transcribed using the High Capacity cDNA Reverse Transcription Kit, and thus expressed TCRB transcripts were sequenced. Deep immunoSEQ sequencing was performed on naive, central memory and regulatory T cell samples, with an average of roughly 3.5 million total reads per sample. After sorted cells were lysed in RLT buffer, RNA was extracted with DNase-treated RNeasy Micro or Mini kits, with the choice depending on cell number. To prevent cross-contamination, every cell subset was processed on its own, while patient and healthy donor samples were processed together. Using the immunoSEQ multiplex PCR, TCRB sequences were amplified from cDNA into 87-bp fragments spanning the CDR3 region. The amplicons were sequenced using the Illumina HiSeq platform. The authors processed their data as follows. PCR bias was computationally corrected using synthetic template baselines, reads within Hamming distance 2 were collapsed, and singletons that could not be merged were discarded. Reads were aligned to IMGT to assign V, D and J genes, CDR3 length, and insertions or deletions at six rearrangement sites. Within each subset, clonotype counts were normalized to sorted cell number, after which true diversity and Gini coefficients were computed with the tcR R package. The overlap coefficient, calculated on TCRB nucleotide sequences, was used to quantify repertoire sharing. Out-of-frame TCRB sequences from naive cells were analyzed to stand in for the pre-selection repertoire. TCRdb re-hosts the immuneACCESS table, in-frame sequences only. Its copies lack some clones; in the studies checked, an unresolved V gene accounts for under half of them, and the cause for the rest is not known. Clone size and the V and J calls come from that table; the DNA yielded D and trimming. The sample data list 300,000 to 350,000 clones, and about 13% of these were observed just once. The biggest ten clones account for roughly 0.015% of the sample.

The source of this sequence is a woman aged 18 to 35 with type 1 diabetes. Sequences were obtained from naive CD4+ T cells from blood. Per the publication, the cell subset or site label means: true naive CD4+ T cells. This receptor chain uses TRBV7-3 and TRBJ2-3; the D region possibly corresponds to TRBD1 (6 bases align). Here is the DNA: TGTGCCAGCAGCTTATTGGGGGCAGCAAGCACAGATACGCAGTATTTT. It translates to CASSLLGAASTDTQYF.